The 32 T cell receptor beta chains below were found in one sample sequenced in a study of cytomegalovirus exposure and HLA in healthy donors. Amplification used 60 Vbeta primers and 13 Jbeta primers. Libraries were prepared by immunoSEQ multiplex PCR; TCRdb keeps only in-frame clonotypes and omits some of them. The data contain under 200,000 clones, 80% to 85% of them singletons. Material for sequencing was PBMCs. The receptors come from a man aged 35 to 55 in good health and CMV-seropositive.

This rearrangement joins TRBV7-2 to TRBJ2-7; 10 nucleotides match TRBD2. The CDR3 is made up of 17 amino acids. Trimming cost V 5 bases and J 5 bases; bases outside gene matches: 15. Per the germline V gene, CDR1 is SGHTA and CDR2 is FQGNSA. As DNA, the CDR3 is TGTGCCAGCAGCCCCCCTCTAGCGGGGGCGAGGGGAAACGAGCAGTACTTC. This sequence encodes CASSPPLAGARGNEQYF.

The chain has TRBV5-3 and TRBJ1-5, with 8 bases identical to TRBD1. TRBV5-3 is given ORF status, its function remaining uncertain. J gave up 6 bases and V 6 bases, and 11 bases lay outside the gene matches. This CDR3 has 15 residues. The CDR3 here is CARNTGTGTFQPQHF. The DNA for the CDR3 is TGTGCCAGAAATACCGGGACAGGAACTTTTCAGCCCCAGCATTTT.

A single count supports this clone. The V and J genes are TRBV30 and TRBJ2-7, with D tentatively TRBD1 (6 bases). Germline CDR1 GTSNPN, CDR2 SVGIG (reference sequence). This CDR3 is 12 amino acids long. V was pared by 4 bases and J by 2 bases, with 9 bases between. The CDR3: CAWTQGTYEQYF. CDR3 nucleotides: TGTGCCTGGACTCAGGGGACCTACGAGCAGTACTTC.

The V call is TRBV5-4, the J call TRBJ1-2, with TRBD1 matching over 9 bases. This CDR3 contains 13 residues. The V gene end was trimmed by 4 bases and the J gene end by 8 bases; junction bases not matched to a gene: 6. The germline gives CDR1 SGHNT, CDR2 YYREEE (reference sequence). The CDR3 coding sequence is TGTGCCAGCAGCGTGGACAGGGGCGGGGGCTACACCTTC. Translating it yields CASSVDRGGGYTF.

The chain has TRBV2 and TRBJ2-3, with 13 bases identical to TRBD2. Losses at the gene ends were 7 bases for V and 2 bases for J; bases not matched to a gene: 12. This CDR3 has 18 residues. Germline V gene sequence: CDR1 SNHLY, CDR2 FYNNEI. The CDR3 DNA is TGTGCCAGCAAAGCCGGGACTAGCGGGGTGAGACACACAGATACGCAGTATTTT. Translation gives CASKAGTSGVRHTDTQYF.

The CDR3 coding sequence is TGTGCCAGCAGCTTAGTAAGGGGGAAGACAAACATTCAGTACTTC. Protein product: CASSLVRGKTNIQYF. This chain connects TRBV11-2 to TRBJ2-4, with D maybe TRBD1 (6 bases). Germline CDR1 is SGHAT and CDR2 is FQNNGV. The ends were cut back, 1 base at V and 6 bases at J, with 13 bases in the middle. The CDR3 contains 15 residues.

This clone was picked up a small number of times. This rearrangement joins TRBV4-1 to TRBJ1-6; D is ambiguous. This CDR3 contains 16 residues. CDR1 and CDR2 from the germline V gene are MGHRA and YSYEKL. V was pared by 0 bases and J by 2 bases, with 8 bases between. CDR3 protein: CASSQDRTAYNSPLHF. DNA of the CDR3: TGCGCCAGCAGCCAAGATCGTACAGCCTATAATTCACCCCTCCACTTT.

This chain connects TRBV19 to TRBJ2-3, with a possible D match to TRBD2 (6 bases). CDR3 size: 16 residues. Per germline, CDR1 LNHDA and CDR2 SQIVND (reference sequence). The ends were cut back, 1 base at V and 2 bases at J, with 13 bases in the middle. The CDR3 protein is CASSIGAGPNTDTQYF. The CDR3, as DNA: TGTGCCAGTAGTATAGGCGCGGGGCCAAACACAGATACGCAGTATTTT.

The chain employs TRBV5-1 and TRBJ2-4; a possible D gene is TRBD1 (6 bases). V was cut by 4 bases and J by 14 bases, with 16 bases left in between. CDR1 and CDR2 (germline): SGHRS, YFSETQ. The CDR3 runs 12 residues. The CDR3 DNA reads TGCGCCAGCAGCCTTACCGGGACACCAAAGTACTTC. Translation: CASSLTGTPKYF.

V gene TRBV4-3 combines with J gene TRBJ1-1; TRBD1 might be the D (5 bases). CDR1 is LGHNA and CDR2 is YSLEER in the germline V gene. Trimming removed 4 bases from V and 1 base from J, with 19 bases in between. This CDR3 spans 17 amino acids. The DNA of the CDR3 is TGCGCCAGCAGCCGCGCGATCGAGGGACTTCGGAACACTGAAGCTTTCTTT. It translates to CASSRAIEGLRNTEAFF.

The CDR3: CASSPTGEAFF. In nucleotides, the CDR3 is TGTGCCAGCAGCCCTACAGGGGAAGCTTTCTTT. The chain recombines TRBV28 with TRBJ1-1; TRBD1 is a possible D gene (6 bases). CDR1 MDHEN and CDR2 SYDVKM come from the germline V gene. The ends were cut back, 6 bases at V and 8 bases at J, with 10 bases in the middle. The CDR3 is 11 amino acids.

The chain joins TRBV11-2 to TRBJ1-2; D possibly corresponds to TRBD1 (6 bases). The CDR3 extends over 15 amino acids. Germline assignment: CDR1 SGHAT and CDR2 FQNNGV. Trimming removed 1 base at V and 4 bases at J, with 13 bases between. DNA for the CDR3: TGTGCCAGCAGCTTAGGATTAGGGGGAGTCTATGGCTACACCTTC. This encodes CASSLGLGGVYGYTF.

The rearrangement uses TRBV4-1 and TRBJ2-7; D is unresolved. The CDR3 length is 14 residues. V lost 3 bases and J 0 bases, leaving 9 bases between the germline ends. Germline lookup yields CDR1 MGHRA and CDR2 YSYEKL. This CDR3 reads CASSQPGRSYEQYF. In DNA form, the CDR3 reads TGCGCCAGCAGCCAGCCCGGTCGCTCCTACGAGCAGTACTTC.

The chain is built from TRBV7-2 and TRBJ1-1; D perhaps matches TRBD1 (5 bases). CDR3 size: 16 residues. Germline-derived CDR1 and CDR2 are SGHTA and FQGNSA. V was trimmed by 4 bases and J by 1 base, leaving 16 bases between them. CDR3: CASSSRGGEPNTEAFF. CDR3 coding DNA: TGTGCCAGCAGCTCGCGGGGGGGGGAGCCGAACACTGAAGCTTTCTTT.

The rearrangement joins TRBV27 to TRBJ2-2, with 9 bases fitting TRBD1. Germline V gene lookup returns CDR1 MNHEY and CDR2 SMNVEV (reference sequence). This CDR3 contains 20 residues. The V gene end was trimmed by 5 bases and the J gene end by 7 bases; junction bases not matched to a gene: 23. CDR3 amino acids: CASSLRGRDRDYIQGGELFF. The CDR3 coding sequence is TGTGCCAGCAGTCTCCGGGGAAGGGACAGGGATTACATTCAAGGCGGGGAGCTGTTTTTT.

V is TRBV2 and J is TRBJ2-5; a weak D match, TRBD2 (6 bases). V was shortened by 7 bases and J by 5 bases, with 11 bases between the two germline ends. Germline CDR1 reads SNHLY; CDR2 reads FYNNEI. The CDR3 covers 12 residues. The CDR3 protein is CASKAGGETQYF. CDR3 sequence (DNA): TGTGCCAGCAAGGCAGGAGGGGAGACCCAGTACTTC.

This chain links TRBV27 with TRBJ2-1, with a tentative D call TRBD2 (5 bases). Trimming took off 0 bases at V and 2 bases at J, with 14 bases between the two ends. This CDR3 is built from 17 residues. CDR1 MNHEY and CDR2 SMNVEV come from the germline V gene (reference sequence). The CDR3 here is CASSLSLTSLAYNEQFF. The CDR3 nucleotides read TGTGCCAGCAGTTTATCCCTCACTAGTTTGGCCTACAATGAGCAGTTCTTC.

The rearrangement links TRBV28 to TRBJ1-1, with D possibly TRBD1 on 6 matching bases. Germline V gene sequence: CDR1 MDHEN, CDR2 SYDVKM. This CDR3 is built from 14 residues. Trimming left V 8 bases short and J 0 bases short, with 13 bases between. This chain's CDR3 is CASFRQVMNTEAFF. The CDR3 DNA follows: TGTGCCAGCTTTAGACAGGTTATGAACACTGAAGCTTTCTTT.

This clone was recorded a few times. This chain joins TRBV7-2 and TRBJ2-2, with 9 bases matching TRBD1. V dropped 0 bases and J dropped 4; count of bases not matched to a gene: 0. The CDR3 runs 15 residues. CDR1 and CDR2 from the germline V gene are SGHTA and FQGNSA. CDR3: CASSLATGGTGELFF. As DNA, the CDR3 is TGTGCCAGCAGCTTAGCGACAGGGGGCACCGGGGAGCTGTTTTTT.

The chain links TRBV5-1 to TRBJ1-6; no clear D gene. Germline values: CDR1 SGHRS, CDR2 YFSETQ. V lost 4 bases and J lost 10, with 18 bases in between. This CDR3 spans 15 amino acids. Written as DNA, the CDR3 is TGCGCCAGCAGCCCGTCGGAGTCTACGGGGTCACCCCTCCACTTT. Translation gives CASSPSESTGSPLHF.

This clone has only a few counts. The V gene is TRBV30, the J gene TRBJ1-2; D possibly corresponds to TRBD1 (6 bases). V was cut by 1 base and J by 3 bases, with 12 bases left in between. The CDR3 has 14 residues. Germline lookup yields CDR1 GTSNPN and CDR2 SVGIG (reference sequence). The CDR3 sequence is CAWSEGDHDYGYTF. The CDR3 DNA follows: TGTGCCTGGAGTGAGGGGGACCATGACTATGGCTACACCTTC.

The chain employs TRBV9 and TRBJ2-3; D is perhaps TRBD2 (5 bases). CDR1 is SGDLS, CDR2 YYNGEE, per germline. V dropped 0 bases and J dropped 0 bases, with 11 bases sitting between them. This CDR3 spans 16 amino acids. CDR3 DNA: TGTGCCAGCAGCGTAGCTACGGGGATTAGCACAGATACGCAGTATTTT. Translated, it gives CASSVATGISTDTQYF.

The chain uses TRBV5-4 and TRBJ1-4; D is perhaps TRBD1 (5 bases). The germline V and J ends were trimmed by 4 bases and 8 bases, with 18 bases remaining between them. CDR1 is SGHNT and CDR2 is YYREEE in the germline V gene (reference sequence). The CDR3 extends over 15 amino acids. The CDR3 is CASSPGAGRLEKLFF. DNA of the CDR3: TGTGCCAGCAGCCCCGGGGCAGGGAGGCTCGAAAAACTGTTTTTT.

The chain is built from TRBV7-3 and TRBJ2-2, with D possibly being TRBD2 (7 bases). Trimming shortened V by 5 bases and J by 7 bases, and 14 bases separated the two germline ends. This CDR3 has 14 amino acids. CDR1 SGHTA and CDR2 FQGTGA come from the germline V gene. Written as DNA, the CDR3 is TGTGCCAGCAGCGAGGGGGGGCGCGGCGGGGAGCTGTTTTTT. This codes for CASSEGGRGGELFF.

The table lists this clone with a count of one. V usage is TRBV7-6 and J usage is TRBJ2-7; TRBD1 matches at 7 bases. Germline V gene lookup returns CDR1 SGHVS and CDR2 FNYEAQ. CDR3 length: 13 residues. V lost 4 bases to trimming and J lost 6 bases; unmatched junction nucleotides: 6. Written as DNA, the CDR3 is TGTGCCAGCAGCTCCGGGACAGCTTTCGAGCAGTACTTC. Translated, it gives CASSSGTAFEQYF.

The sample holds a few counts of this clone. V and J are TRBV25-1 and TRBJ1-1; a possible D gene is TRBD1 (5 bases). V lost 5 bases and J 2 bases, leaving 9 bases between the germline ends. The CDR3 is 13 residues long. Looked up from germline, CDR1 is MGHDK and CDR2 is SYGVNS. CDR3 region: CASSHRGNTEAFF. The DNA for the CDR3 is TGTGCCAGCAGTCATAGGGGAAACACTGAAGCTTTCTTT.

The V gene is TRBV9, the J gene TRBJ2-5, with 8 bases that match TRBD2. The CDR3 is made up of 15 amino acids. Germline trimming cut 3 bases from V and 3 bases from J; bases unmatched to any gene: 7. CDR1 is SGDLS and CDR2 is YYNGEE in the germline V gene. The CDR3 region has the DNA TGTGCCAGCAGCGCAGCGGGGGTCTCAGAAGAGACCCAGTACTTC. This sequence encodes CASSAAGVSEETQYF.

V is TRBV4-3 and J is TRBJ2-3; D possibly corresponds to TRBD2 (5 bases). V was cut by 0 bases and J by 1 base, with 5 bases left in between. The CDR3 is 14 residues long. Looked up from germline, CDR1 is LGHNA and CDR2 is YSLEER. This chain's CDR3 is CASSQEEGTDTQYF. CDR3 nucleotide sequence: TGCGCCAGCAGCCAAGAGGAGGGCACAGATACGCAGTATTTT.

The chain uses TRBV12-5 and TRBJ1-6; 9 positions agree with TRBD1. The junction had 11 bases not matched to a gene; V was cut back by 5 bases and J by 6 bases. The CDR3 runs 17 residues. The germline V gene encodes CDR1 LGHNT and CDR2 FRNRAP. Written as DNA, the CDR3 is TGTGCTAGTGGTCACCAACAGGGGGCTTCGGGTAATTCACCCCTCCACTTT. Translating gives CASGHQQGASGNSPLHF.

The J gene is TRBJ2-5, the V gene TRBV7-2; D gene uncertain. The CDR3 contains 13 residues. Germline CDR1 reads SGHTA; CDR2 reads FQGNSA. The germline V and J ends were trimmed by 1 base and 1 base, with 4 bases remaining between them. This CDR3 reads CASSLVFQETQYF. CDR3 in DNA: TGTGCCAGCAGCTTAGTCTTCCAAGAGACCCAGTACTTC.

This clone is a singleton in its sample. This chain links TRBV7-2 with TRBJ2-5, with TRBD1 identical over 9 bases. The CDR3 is 15 amino acids. Germline V lookup: CDR1 SGHTA, CDR2 FQGNSA. The junction had 4 bases not matched to a gene; V was cut back by 1 base and J by 4 bases. The CDR3 loop is CASSLVADRGETQYF. The CDR3 DNA reads as TGTGCCAGCAGCTTAGTGGCGGACAGGGGAGAGACCCAGTACTTC.

The V and J genes are TRBV27 and TRBJ2-3; 12 bases match TRBD1. The CDR3 runs 19 residues. J was trimmed by 2 bases and V by 1 base; bases with no gene match: 10. Germline V CDR1 and CDR2: MNHEY, SMNVEV (reference sequence). CDR3 DNA: TGTGCCAGCAGTTTATTCGCCGGGGGACAGGGGGCGCCCACAGATACGCAGTATTTT. Residues: CASSLFAGGQGAPTDTQYF.